These 17 T cell receptor beta chains were sequenced from one sample in a study of T cells in Graves' hyperthyroidism and ophthalmopathy. What was amplified from RNA transcripts were TCR beta CDR3 regions. With the HTBI primer set, the TCR CDR3 went through a first round of RT-PCR. A single record per CDR3 protein comes from TCRdb applying MiXCR to the multiplex PCR reads. Of hundreds of thousands of distinct CDR3 sequences listed, over 12% are singletons. The sample taken for sequencing was blood. These receptors came from a middle-aged woman with Graves' ophthalmopathy.

This clonotype was detected many times. The chain employs TRBV4-1 and TRBJ2-5; D may correspond to TRBD1 or TRBD2 (5 bases each). CDR1 and CDR2 (germline): MGHRA, YSYEKL. The CDR3 contains 15 residues. The V gene lost 0 bases and the J gene lost 1 base, with 9 bases spanning the gap. The CDR3 loop is CASSQDLRGQETQYF. The CDR3 DNA sequence: TGCGCCAGCAGCCAAGATTTGAGGGGCCAAGAGACCCAGTACTTC.

This clonotype was counted at least ten times. The chain links TRBV28 to TRBJ2-6, with TRBD1 matching 7 bases. V shed 6 bases, J shed 1 base, and the junction held 12 bases outside the gene matches. The CDR3 has 18 residues. Germline values: CDR1 MDHEN, CDR2 SYDVKM. The CDR3 DNA is TGTGCCAGCAGGCTCACCGGGACAGTGATGTCTGGGGCCAACGTCCTGACTTTC. This codes for CASRLTGTVMSGANVLTF.

This clonotype was recorded many times. The V gene is TRBV12-3 or TRBV12-4, the J gene TRBJ1-2; D not certain. Trimming shortened V by 0 bases and J by 4 bases, and 12 bases separated the two germline ends. The CDR3 consists of 15 residues. CDR3 DNA: TGTGCCAGCAGTTTAGCGGCCCCCAGCAGCTATGGCTACACCTTC. Its translation: CASSLAAPSSYGYTF.

This clonotype has a count of ten or more. The rearrangement uses TRBV28 and TRBJ2-7; 7 bases align to TRBD2. The CDR3 is 14 amino acids. The germline V gene encodes CDR1 MDHEN and CDR2 SYDVKM. With 8 bases clipped from V and 2 bases from J, the junction kept 9 bases outside the gene matches. The CDR3 is CASRPGGVAYEQYF. In DNA, the CDR3 is TGTGCCAGCCGCCCTGGGGGGGTCGCCTACGAGCAGTACTTC.

This clonotype turned up a few times. The rearrangement uses TRBV19 and TRBJ1-1; TRBD1 matches 7 bases. The CDR3 covers 13 residues. Germline CDR1 is LNHDA and CDR2 is SQIVND (reference sequence). V shed 9 bases, J shed 4 bases, and the junction held 8 bases outside the gene matches. CDR3 region: CASRRGRSTEAFF. The CDR3, as DNA: TGTGCCAGCCGCAGGGGGAGGAGCACTGAAGCTTTCTTT. Full variable domain (remainder filled in from reference TRBV19 and TRBJ1-1): DGGITQSPKYLFRKEGQNVTLSCEQNLNHDAMYWYRQDPGQGLRLIYYSQIVNDFQKGDIAEGYSVSREKKESFPLTVTSAQKNPTAFYLCASRRGRSTEAFFGQGTRLTVV.

This clonotype was found many times. The chain carries TRBV29-1 and TRBJ1-2; no definite D call. CDR3 length: 13 amino acids. Germline CDR1 and CDR2: SQVTM and ANQGSEA. With 3 bases removed from V and 5 bases from J, the gap between germline ends came to 13 bases. CDR3 region: CSVDPPERYGYTF. CDR3 in DNA: TGCAGCGTTGATCCCCCCGAACGGTATGGCTACACCTTC.

To note about this clonotype: One end of the junction varies from germline; a read error may be responsible. V is TRBV7-9 and J is TRBJ1-1, with 9 bases lining up with TRBD1. Looked up from germline, CDR1 is SEHNR and CDR2 is FQNEAQ (reference sequence). This CDR3 contains 15 residues. The CDR3 protein is CASSQGQGFDTKAFF. The CDR3 DNA follows: TGTGCCAGCAGCCAGGGACAGGGCTTCGACACTAAAGCTTTCTTT.

This clonotype was seen repeatedly, ten times or more. The chain recombines TRBV6-2 or TRBV6-3 with TRBJ2-5, with 11 bases fitting TRBD1. CDR3 size: 15 residues. Germline loops: CDR1 MNHEY, CDR2 SVGEGT. Trimming took 6 bases from V and 6 from J; bases not matched to a gene: 9. CDR3: CASSPGQGGAKTQYF. CDR3 bases: TGTGCCAGCAGCCCGGGACAGGGGGGCGCGAAGACCCAGTACTTC.

V is TRBV12-3 or TRBV12-4 and J is TRBJ2-5, with 9 bases matching TRBD2. Trimming removed 1 base from V and 5 bases from J; junction bases left unmatched: 2. The CDR3 runs to 14 residues. The CDR3 nucleotides read TGTGCCAGCAGTTTAGTCGGACTAGCGGAGACCCAGTACTTC. Translated, it gives CASSLVGLAETQYF.

This clonotype was observed at least ten times. The chain is built from TRBV9 and TRBJ2-7; the match to TRBD2 covers 7 bases. This CDR3 is built from 14 residues. Germline values: CDR1 SGDLS, CDR2 YYNGEE. With 0 bases clipped from V and 6 bases from J, the junction kept 6 bases outside the gene matches. The CDR3: CASSVDQGGIEQYF. As DNA, the CDR3 is TGTGCCAGCAGCGTAGACCAGGGAGGGATCGAGCAGTACTTC.

This clonotype was detected many times. J is TRBJ1-3 and V is TRBV7-2; the D gene is possibly TRBD1 (5 bases). The germline V gene has CDR1 SGHTA and CDR2 FQGNSA. The CDR3 has 15 residues. Trimming removed 2 bases from V and 3 bases from J, with 11 bases in between. The CDR3 here is CASSLMGDVGNTIYF. The CDR3 nucleotides are TGTGCCAGCAGCTTAATGGGGGATGTTGGAAACACCATATATTTT. Based on the CDR3 plus reference TRBV7-2 and TRBJ1-3, the full variable domain is GAGVSQSPSNKVTEKGKDVELRCDPISGHTALYWYRQSLGQGLEFLIYFQGNSAPDKSGLPSDRFSAERTGGSVSTLTIQRTQQEDSAVYLCASSLMGDVGNTIYFGEGSWLTVV.

This clonotype was counted ten times or more. The chain recombines TRBV12-3 or TRBV12-4 with TRBJ2-7; 9 bases agree with TRBD2. The ends lost 6 bases at V and 5 bases at J; junction bases unmatched: 8. The length of the CDR3 is 14 residues. The CDR3 loop is CASRRGTSSDEQYF. The CDR3 coding sequence is TGTGCCAGCAGACGGGGGACTAGCAGCGACGAGCAGTACTTC.

This clonotype was detected once. The chain employs TRBV12-3 or TRBV12-4 and TRBJ1-2, with 9 bases lining up with TRBD1. The CDR3 sequence is 15 residues long. Germline trimming cut 5 bases from V and 3 bases from J; bases unmatched to any gene: 7. The CDR3 DNA follows: TGTGCCAGCAGTGGACCGGGACAGGGCGACTATGGCTACACCTTC. Amino acid sequence: CASSGPGQGDYGYTF.

V gene TRBV4-1 combines with J gene TRBJ2-7; the match to TRBD2 covers 11 bases. Germline-derived CDR1 and CDR2 are MGHRA and YSYEKL. V lost 3 bases to trimming and J lost 0 bases; unmatched junction nucleotides: 10. The CDR3 runs to 18 residues. CDR3 DNA sequence: TGCGCCAGCAGCCAGGCCCCGTCGACTAGCGGGGCCTCCTACGAGCAGTACTTC. Protein product: CASSQAPSTSGASYEQYF.

This clonotype was seen repeatedly, ten times or more. This chain uses TRBV12-3 or TRBV12-4 with TRBJ2-2; a weak D match, TRBD1 (6 bases). This CDR3 has 11 residues. Deletions cut 6 bases from V and 11 bases from J, with 10 bases between. The CDR3 loop is CASSTGTELFF. The DNA of the CDR3 is TGTGCCAGCAGCACCGGGACAGAGCTGTTTTTT.

This clonotype was counted between two and nine times. The chain couples TRBV12-3 or TRBV12-4 to TRBJ1-2; no firm D call. CDR3 length equals 15 residues. The V and J ends lost 6 bases and 5 bases respectively, with 19 bases between them. The CDR3, as DNA: TGTGCCAGCAGCCACGCTGGGTTTTTGGGATATGGCTACACCTTC. Translation: CASSHAGFLGYGYTF.

This clonotype was detected only a few times. This chain links TRBV2 with TRBJ2-1; D not resolved. Trimming took off 4 bases at V and 0 bases at J, with 7 bases between the two ends. The CDR3 runs to 14 residues. The germline V gene has CDR1 SNHLY and CDR2 FYNNEI. CDR3 in amino acids: CASSVVDSYNEQFF. CDR3 nucleotide sequence: TGTGCCAGCAGTGTCGTCGACTCCTACAATGAGCAGTTCTTC.